This T cell receptor beta chain appears in the sequencing data of a study of regulatory T cells in long-lasting Graves disease. The study's findings and limits: Persistent Graves' disease cases displayed lower TCR diversity than newly diagnosed ones.

The time point denotes: newly diagnosed GD, antithyroid drugs for less than 3 months. RNA from PBMCs was the source of the TCR library. As for this clonotype: Its antigen is unidentified. The junction departs from the called germline gene at one end, perhaps through a read error.

Arm-PCR of CDR3 regions and iRepertoire HTBI primers were the basis on which TCR beta libraries were built. Each CDR3 protein is one row after TCRdb ran MiXCR on the multiplex PCR reads. This table holds some 400,000 distinct CDR3 sequences, around 14% found once. This sample was also put to use in a study of T cells in Graves' hyperthyroidism and ophthalmopathy. That paper notes: Researchers report that a 13 V-J model separated ophthalmopathy from stable hyperthyroidism.

The receptor comes from a young woman with Graves disease. The material was peripheral blood mononuclear cells (PBMCs), obtained at new diagnosis, from a patient treated with antithyroid drugs.

CDR3 protein: CASSEKSRFLSF. In nucleotides, the CDR3 is TGTGCCAGCAGCGAAAAATCCAGGTTTCTGTCTTTC. The V and J genes are TRBV7-8 and TRBJ2-6; D not resolved. CDR3 length equals 12 residues. CDR1 is SGHVS and CDR2 is FQNEAQ in the germline V gene.